This TCR beta chain is drawn from a study of T cells in Graves' hyperthyroidism and ophthalmopathy. This clonotype was seen ten or more times. Ophthalmopathy cases met thresholds of Clinical Activity Score at least 3, NOSPECS grade at least 4 and duration under 3 months. Exclusion of a patient resulted from uncontrolled infection, other autoimmune disease, pregnancy or lactation. The diagnostic basis comprised clinical symptoms, serum thyroxine and TRAb, thyroid ultrasound and orbital computed tomography. Source material for PBMCs was less than 12 ml fresh peripheral blood. The CDR3 has 14 amino acids. Germline lookup yields CDR1 MDHEN and CDR2 SYDVKM. Between the trimmed V and J ends, which lost 4 bases and 11 bases, there was a span of 18 bases. The investigators amplified TCR beta CDR3 regions from RNA transcripts. An initial round of RT-PCR targeting the TCR CDR3 relied on the HTBI primer set. TCRdb analysed the multiplex PCR reads with MiXCR anew, one entry per CDR3 protein. Seen here are more than 450,000 distinct CDR3 sequences, less than 20% observed once, and the top ten hold roughly 47%.

The sequenced material came from blood. This TCR was recovered from a man aged 40-55 years with Graves' ophthalmopathy. The V call is TRBV28, the J call TRBJ1-5; a possible D gene is TRBD1 (6 bases). The CDR3 coding sequence is TGTGCCAGCAGTTCCCCGACAGGCAGGGAGGCCCAGCATTTT. Translation gives CASSSPTGREAQHF.